The 7 T cell receptor beta chains given below trace back to one sample, sequenced in a study of blood T cell repertoires in COVID-19. Clones were sequenced by immunoSEQ multiplex PCR, and TCRdb holds only the in-frame ones, with some missing. The repertoire holds fewer than 30,000 clones, with about 80% as singletons. The specimen sequenced was peripheral blood. All receptors come from a man between 65 and 85 years old with active COVID-19.

The chain recombines TRBV7-9 with TRBJ1-4; TRBD1 might be the D (6 bases). The ends were cut back, 5 bases at V and 5 bases at J, with 12 bases in the middle. Germline lookup yields CDR1 SEHNR and CDR2 FQNEAQ (reference sequence). The CDR3 covers 14 residues. The CDR3 sequence is CASSKDSFNEKLFF. The CDR3 DNA sequence: TGTGCCAGCAGCAAGGACAGTTTCAATGAAAAACTGTTTTTT.

This clone has more than one count but fewer than ten. The chain uses TRBV5-1 and TRBJ1-2, with a tentative D call TRBD1 (6 bases). The CDR3 contains 16 residues. Deletions cut 0 bases from V and 4 bases from J, with 16 bases between. Germline V gene data show CDR1 as SGHRS and CDR2 as YFSETQ. For the CDR3, the DNA is TGCGCCAGCAGCTTGGACGGACAGAGCCCCCTCTATGGCTACACCTTC. The encoded protein is CASSLDGQSPLYGYTF.

The gene calls are TRBV5-1 and TRBJ2-5; TRBD2 matches 7 bases. The germline gives CDR1 SGHRS, CDR2 YFSETQ. Trimming removed 6 bases from V and 5 bases from J; junction bases left unmatched: 7. CDR3 length: 13 amino acids. In DNA form, the CDR3 reads TGCGCCAGCACCGGGGGAGGGTGGGAGACCCAGTACTTC. Amino acids: CASTGGGWETQYF.

This rearrangement joins TRBV5-6 to TRBJ2-3; 9 nucleotides line up with TRBD2. Losses at the gene ends were 2 bases for V and 2 bases for J; bases not matched to a gene: 3. This CDR3 comprises 15 residues. Germline V gene data show CDR1 as SGHDT and CDR2 as YYEEEE. DNA of the CDR3: TGTGCCAGCAGCTTCTCTAGCGGGGTCACAGATACGCAGTATTTT. Its protein product is CASSFSSGVTDTQYF.

The sample holds one count of this clone. CDR3 region: CASTGTGHYGYTF. The CDR3 bases are TGTGCCAGCACCGGTACAGGGCACTATGGCTACACCTTC. The chain joins TRBV9 to TRBJ1-2; D perhaps matches TRBD1 (6 bases). The CDR3 loop spans 13 amino acids. Germline V gives CDR1 SGDLS, CDR2 YYNGEE. Trimming took 6 bases from V and 3 from J, leaving 12 bases between them.

The sample holds one count of this clone. This chain uses TRBV21-1 with TRBJ2-1; TRBD2 was called by the table and not checked on the DNA. TRBV21-1 is a pseudogene segment. CDR3 size: 14 residues. CDR3 sequence (DNA): TGTGCCAGCAGCTCACGGGGGGGCTGGAATGAGCAGTTCTTC. It yields the protein CASSSRGGWNEQFF.

The gene calls are TRBV27 and TRBJ1-5, with no clear D. The V gene lost 5 bases and the J gene lost 0 bases, with 8 bases spanning the gap. The CDR3 totals 14 residues. CDR1 is MNHEY and CDR2 is SMNVEV in the germline V gene (reference sequence). Here the CDR3 DNA reads TGTGCCAGCAGTGAATACTATAGCAATCAGCCCCAGCATTTT. It codes for CASSEYYSNQPQHF.